The 22 T cell receptor beta chains in this list originate from one sample, sequenced in a study of T cell repertoires in cytomegalovirus infection. Each CDR3 protein gets one entry after TCRdb re-called the reads with MiXCR. The sample has 60,000 to 85,000 distinct CDR3 sequences; roughly 20% are singletons. Antigen specificity for these receptors is unknown. Source material: PBMCs, sequenced either directly or after in vitro stimulation (not recorded which). Receptor source: a human donor in good health (CMV status not recorded). Some clones in this sample may be carry-over from other donors' samples.

The chain uses TRBV15 and TRBJ1-6, with TRBD1 matching over 9 bases. Germline V gene sequence: CDR1 LNHNV, CDR2 YYDKDF (reference sequence). The J segment lost 7 bases and the V segment lost 3 bases, leaving 1 base of the junction unmatched. There are 14 residues in the CDR3. As DNA, the CDR3 is TGTGCCACCAGCAGGGACAGGGGCAATTCACCCCTCCACTTT. Translated: CATSRDRGNSPLHF.

This clonotype was counted ten times or more. The genes are TRBV12-3 or TRBV12-4 and TRBJ2-1; TRBD2 agrees at 8 bases. V was clipped by 5 bases and J by 2 bases; unmatched bases: 2. The CDR3 spans 14 residues. CDR3 sequence (DNA): TGTGCCAGCAGTCGGGGACTAGCCTACAATGAGCAGTTCTTC. Its protein product is CASSRGLAYNEQFF.

The CDR3 here is CASTGQGPGELFF. DNA for the CDR3: TGTGCCAGCACAGGGCAGGGCCCCGGGGAGCTGTTTTTT. The chain couples TRBV2 to TRBJ2-2; maybe TRBD1 (5 bases). CDR3 size: 13 residues. The germline V gene encodes CDR1 SNHLY and CDR2 FYNNEI. V lost 7 bases and J 6 bases, leaving 12 bases between the germline ends. The variable domain in full, completed from reference TRBV2 and TRBJ2-2, reads EPEVTQTPSHQVTQMGQEVILRCVPISNHLYFYWYRQILGQKVEFLVSFYNNEISEKSEIFDDQFSVERPDGSNFTLKIRSTKLEDSAMYFCASTGQGPGELFFGEGSRLTVL.

The DNA for the CDR3 is TGTGCCAGCAGCCCCCGGGACAGGGGCGATTACGAGCAGTACGTC. This encodes CASSPRDRGDYEQYV. V is TRBV5-6 and J is TRBJ2-7; 10 bases match TRBD1. Germline V CDR1 and CDR2: SGHDT, YYEEEE. The junction had 8 bases not matched to a gene; V was cut back by 4 bases and J by 4 bases. The CDR3 has 15 amino acids.

This chain links TRBV6-2 or TRBV6-3 with TRBJ2-7, with TRBD2 matching 8 bases. CDR1 MNHEY and CDR2 SVGEGT come from the germline V gene. The CDR3 is made up of 13 amino acids. The V segment lost 7 bases and the J segment 4 bases; nucleotides outside the gene matches: 6. For the CDR3, the DNA is TGTGCCAGCAAAACATTAGCGGGGTACGAGCAGTACGTC. It is translated as CASKTLAGYEQYV.

The gene calls are TRBV4-2 and TRBJ1-1; D not certain. Germline V lookup: CDR1 LGHNA, CDR2 YNFKEQ. V was trimmed by 0 bases and J by 0 bases, leaving 8 bases between them. The CDR3 is made up of 15 amino acids. The CDR3 protein is CASSQDRQLNTEAFF. CDR3 bases: TGTGCCAGCAGCCAAGATCGTCAGCTGAACACTGAAGCTTTCTTT.

The chain combines TRBV5-8 with TRBJ1-5; weak D call: TRBD1 (6 bases). Germline values: CDR1 SGHTS, CDR2 YDEGEE. The CDR3 contains 15 residues. With 4 bases removed from V and 4 bases from J, the gap between germline ends came to 15 bases. Here the CDR3 reads CASSHRVGRNQPQHF. The CDR3 DNA reads TGTGCCAGCAGCCACAGGGTCGGACGGAATCAGCCCCAGCATTTT.

The chain carries TRBV15 and TRBJ1-3; D call uncertain. Trimming stripped 3 bases from V and 2 bases from J, with 14 bases between. The CDR3 contains 16 residues. Germline loops: CDR1 LNHNV, CDR2 YYDKDF (reference sequence). The CDR3 coding sequence is TGTGCCACCAGCAGGAATTGGGCCGCCACTGGAAACACCATATATTTT. Protein product: CATSRNWAATGNTIYF.

The chain links TRBV6-2 or TRBV6-3 to TRBJ2-1, with TRBD2 identical over 16 bases. CDR1 and CDR2 from the germline V gene are MNHEY and SVGEGT. The length of the CDR3 is 16 residues. Unmatched junction bases numbered 6, after V lost 6 bases and J lost 7 bases. CDR3 coding DNA: TGTGCCAGCAGCATAGGGACTAGCGGGAGGGGGAATGAGCAGTTCTTC. Translation: CASSIGTSGRGNEQFF.

The chain is built from TRBV6-2 or TRBV6-3 and TRBJ1-5; TRBD1 matches 7 bases. The CDR3 totals 14 residues. Germline assignment: CDR1 MNHEY and CDR2 SVGEGT. The ends lost 7 bases at V and 0 bases at J; junction bases unmatched: 3. The CDR3 DNA sequence: TGTGCCAGCAAGAGACAGGGTAGCAATCAGCCCCAGCATTTT. Amino acids: CASKRQGSNQPQHF.

This clonotype appeared many times. The chain joins TRBV6-6 to TRBJ1-6; D perhaps matches TRBD1 (6 bases). With 5 bases removed from V and 7 bases from J, the gap between germline ends came to 15 bases. The CDR3 covers 15 residues. CDR1 MNHNY and CDR2 SVGAGI come from the germline V gene (reference sequence). The CDR3 sequence: CASSTSQGSNSPLHF. CDR3 in DNA: TGTGCCAGCAGTACATCGCAGGGGAGCAATTCACCCCTCCACTTT.

In this sample, this clonotype turned up many times. V gene TRBV7-2 combines with J gene TRBJ2-1; no clear D gene. Germline V gene sequence: CDR1 SGHTA, CDR2 FQGNSA. V lost 1 base and J 0 bases, leaving 7 bases between the germline ends. CDR3 size: 15 residues. CDR3 residues: CASSLERPSYNEQFF. The CDR3 DNA follows: TGTGCCAGCAGCTTAGAACGGCCCTCCTACAATGAGCAGTTCTTC. Full variable domain (remainder filled in from reference TRBV7-2 and TRBJ2-1): GAGVSQSPSNKVTEKGKDVELRCDPISGHTALYWYRQSLGQGLEFLIYFQGNSAPDKSGLPSDRFSAERTGGSVSTLTIQRTQQEDSAVYLCASSLERPSYNEQFFGPGTRLTVL.

This clonotype has more than one count but fewer than ten. The chain joins TRBV7-9 to TRBJ2-2, with a tentative D call TRBD2 (6 bases). Germline assignment: CDR1 SEHNR and CDR2 FQNEAQ (reference sequence). With 3 bases removed from V and 4 bases from J, the gap between germline ends came to 15 bases. The CDR3 sequence is 16 residues long. The CDR3 here is CASSLSPGRGTGELFF. The CDR3, as DNA: TGTGCCAGCAGCTTGTCTCCCGGGAGAGGCACCGGGGAGCTGTTTTTT.

The gene calls are TRBV6-2 or TRBV6-3 and TRBJ2-7; 8 bases are a match to TRBD2. The germline V gene has CDR1 MNHEY and CDR2 SVGEGT. This CDR3 spans 13 amino acids. Germline trimming cut 2 bases from V and 6 bases from J; bases unmatched to any gene: 3. CDR3 sequence reads: CASSYRTSLEQYF. CDR3 coding DNA: TGTGCCAGCAGTTACAGGACTAGCCTCGAGCAGTACTTC.

This clonotype was detected only a few times. This rearrangement joins TRBV28 to TRBJ2-2, with D unresolved. V was clipped by 8 bases and J by 5 bases, with 15 bases between them. Germline V lookup: CDR1 MDHEN, CDR2 SYDVKM. This CDR3 is 14 amino acids long. The CDR3 DNA sequence: TGTGCCAGCCACGCTCGCGTGGGAACCGGGGAGCTGTTTTTT. Translation gives CASHARVGTGELFF.

The rearrangement uses TRBV27 and TRBJ2-5; D is uncertain. The V end was cut by 5 bases, the J end by 5 bases, with 15 bases between. The CDR3 is 14 amino acids. The germline CDR1 and CDR2 sequences are MNHEY and SMNVEV (reference sequence). The CDR3 region is CASSPPGFRETQYF. CDR3 DNA: TGTGCCAGCAGTCCCCCCGGTTTCCGGGAGACCCAGTACTTC.

This chain joins TRBV10-3 and TRBJ2-1; 8 bases map to TRBD2. The V and J ends lost 6 bases and 15 bases, in that order; junction bases with no gene match: 10. Germline CDR1 is ENHRY and CDR2 is SYGVKD. CDR3 size: 12 residues. CDR3 in amino acids: CAISVVSGKGFF. DNA for the CDR3: TGTGCCATCAGCGTCGTTAGCGGGAAGGGGTTCTTC.

The chain is built from TRBV12-3 or TRBV12-4 and TRBJ2-7; weak D call: TRBD1 (5 bases). Trimming took off 2 bases at V and 2 bases at J, with 10 bases between the two ends. The CDR3 runs to 14 residues. The CDR3 DNA reads as TGTGCCAGCAGTTTAAATCAGGGCACCTACGAGCAGTACTTC. It encodes CASSLNQGTYEQYF.

This clonotype was detected a few times. This rearrangement joins TRBV5-4 to TRBJ1-1, with TRBD1 as a possible D gene (5 bases). Germline lookup yields CDR1 SGHNT and CDR2 YYREEE (reference sequence). With 4 bases removed from V and 6 bases from J, the gap between germline ends came to 13 bases. This CDR3 comprises 13 residues. CDR3 amino acids: CASSRGGVSEAFF. DNA of the CDR3: TGTGCCAGCAGCCGGGGGGGGGTCTCTGAAGCTTTCTTT.

The rearrangement links TRBV7-2 to TRBJ1-1; 9 nucleotides line up with TRBD1. This CDR3 comprises 15 residues. CDR1 is SGHTA and CDR2 is FQGNSA in the germline V gene. Unmatched junction bases numbered 9, after V lost 5 bases and J lost 5 bases. For the CDR3, the DNA is TGTGCCAGCAGCGCCCAACAGGGGGCTGGTACTGAAGCTTTCTTT. Translating gives CASSAQQGAGTEAFF.

V gene TRBV7-2 combines with J gene TRBJ2-1; possible D gene TRBD2, 6 bases. The CDR3 is 16 residues long. CDR1 is SGHTA, CDR2 FQGNSA, per germline. V shed 6 bases and J shed 2 bases, with 17 bases lying between them. CDR3 amino acids: CASSVRAGRTYNEQFF. In nucleotides, the CDR3 is TGTGCCAGCAGTGTCAGAGCGGGCCGGACCTACAATGAGCAGTTCTTC.

The chain recombines TRBV19 with TRBJ2-3; D gene uncertain. This CDR3 has 11 residues. The V and J ends lost 6 bases and 4 bases respectively, with 5 bases between them. Germline CDR1 reads LNHDA; CDR2 reads SQIVND (reference sequence). CDR3 sequence: CASRTADTQYF. The CDR3 DNA is TGTGCCAGTAGGACCGCAGATACGCAGTATTTT. The variable domain in full, completed from reference TRBV19 and TRBJ2-3, reads DGGITQSPKYLFRKEGQNVTLSCEQNLNHDAMYWYRQDPGQGLRLIYYSQIVNDFQKGDIAEGYSVSREKKESFPLTVTSAQKNPTAFYLCASRTADTQYFGPGTRLTVL.